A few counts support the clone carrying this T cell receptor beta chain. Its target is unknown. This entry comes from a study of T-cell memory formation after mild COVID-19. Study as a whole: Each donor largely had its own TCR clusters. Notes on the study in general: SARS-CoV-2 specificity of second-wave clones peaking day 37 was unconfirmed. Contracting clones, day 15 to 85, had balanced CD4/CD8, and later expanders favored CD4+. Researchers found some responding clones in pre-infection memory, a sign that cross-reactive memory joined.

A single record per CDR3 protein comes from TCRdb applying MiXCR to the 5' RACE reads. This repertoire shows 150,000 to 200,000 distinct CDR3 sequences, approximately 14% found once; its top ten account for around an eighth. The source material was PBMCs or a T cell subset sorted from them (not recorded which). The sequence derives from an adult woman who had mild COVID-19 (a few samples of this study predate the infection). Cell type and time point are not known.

This CDR3 reads CATSFSGRFGGELFF. In DNA form, the CDR3 reads TGTGCCACCAGTTTTAGCGGGAGGTTCGGCGGGGAGCTGTTTTTT. This chain uses TRBV24-1 with TRBJ2-2; 10 nucleotides match TRBD2. Germline V CDR1 and CDR2: KGHDR, SFDVKD. Unmatched junction bases numbered 7, after V lost 6 bases and J lost 7 bases. The CDR3 length is 15 residues.